The 18 T cell receptor beta chains in this list originate from one sample, sequenced in a study of graft-versus-host responses after intestinal transplantation. Sequencing used immunoSEQ multiplex PCR; TCRdb keeps in-frame clones, though not all of them. The sample carries about 130,000 clones, 90% to 95% recorded once. These receptors have no known antigen. The sequences come from unstimulated CD4+ T cells sorted from spleen or lymph node cells, collected before intestinal transplant. The source is a human donor who received an intestinal transplant.

The chain links TRBV2 to TRBJ1-5; D remains unclear. CDR1 is SNHLY, CDR2 FYNNEI, per germline. There are 14 residues in the CDR3. Trimming stripped 3 bases from V and 0 bases from J, with 6 bases between. The CDR3 reads CASSEVYSNQPQHF. The CDR3 DNA sequence: TGTGCCAGCAGTGAGGTTTATAGCAATCAGCCCCAGCATTTT. Supplemented by reference TRBV2 and TRBJ1-5, the full variable domain reads EPEVTQTPSHQVTQMGQEVILRCVPISNHLYFYWYRQILGQKVEFLVSFYNNEISEKSEIFDDQFSVERPDGSNFTLKIRSTKLEDSAMYFCASSEVYSNQPQHFGDGTRLSIL.

This sequence joins TRBV5-4 and TRBJ1-2; TRBD1 matches 10 bases. The length of the CDR3 is 13 residues. The junction had 3 bases not matched to a gene; V was cut back by 4 bases and J by 6 bases. The germline gives CDR1 SGHNT, CDR2 YYREEE (reference sequence). Written as DNA, the CDR3 is TGTGCCAGCAGCCCCGGGACAGGGGATGGCTACACCTTC. Protein sequence: CASSPGTGDGYTF.

This chain uses TRBV2 with TRBJ1-5, with D possibly matching TRBD1 (6 bases). The CDR3 consists of 14 residues. The V end was cut by 3 bases, the J end by 6 bases, with 12 bases between. Germline CDR1 reads SNHLY; CDR2 reads FYNNEI. CDR3 protein: CASSEGQGRQPQHF. The DNA for the CDR3 is TGTGCCAGCAGTGAGGGGCAGGGGCGTCAGCCCCAGCATTTT.

This sequence joins TRBV15 and TRBJ2-1, with 11 bases matching TRBD2. The germline gives CDR1 LNHNV, CDR2 YYDKDF (reference sequence). V lost 4 bases and J lost 3; bases outside the gene matches: 8. CDR3 length: 17 residues. CDR3 nucleotides: TGTGCCACCAGCACGGTTCTTACTAGCGGGGGCTACAATGAGCAGTTCTTC. This gives the protein CATSTVLTSGGYNEQFF.

This rearrangement joins TRBV6-5 to TRBJ2-7, with 13 bases fitting TRBD2. Germline CDR1 and CDR2: MNHEY and SVGAGI. The trim removed 6 bases at V and 4 bases at J, leaving 6 bases unmatched. This CDR3 spans 15 amino acids. The CDR3 DNA sequence: TGTGCCAGCAGCCCCTGGACTAGCGGGGGTTACGAGCAGTACTTC. It is translated as CASSPWTSGGYEQYF.

This clone was seen just once. The J gene is TRBJ1-1, the V gene TRBV27; 7 nucleotides line up with TRBD1. Germline lookup yields CDR1 MNHEY and CDR2 SMNVEV (reference sequence). V lost 1 base, J lost 5 bases, and 7 bases stayed unmatched. The CDR3 totals 15 residues. The CDR3 DNA sequence: TGTGCCAGCAGTTTATATACAGGGGTAGGGACTGAAGCTTTCTTT. It is translated as CASSLYTGVGTEAFF.

J is TRBJ2-1 and V is TRBV7-8; 8 bases match TRBD2. The CDR3 spans 16 residues. Germline values: CDR1 SGHVS, CDR2 FQNEAQ. The ends lost 1 base at V and 2 bases at J; junction bases unmatched: 4. CDR3 sequence (DNA): TGTGCCAGCAGCTTAGTTATCGGGGGGGCCTACAATGAGCAGTTCTTC. It encodes CASSLVIGGAYNEQFF.

CDR3 DNA sequence: TGTGCCAGCAGCTTAAGCCAGGGGGAGGATGGCTACACCTTC. Translating it yields CASSLSQGEDGYTF. This chain uses TRBV7-9 with TRBJ1-2; 7 bases align to TRBD1. Germline CDR1 is SEHNR and CDR2 is FQNEAQ (reference sequence). The trim removed 2 bases at V and 6 bases at J, leaving 6 bases unmatched. The CDR3 is 14 amino acids.

The chain recombines TRBV2 with TRBJ1-3, with D hard to call. Trimming took off 6 bases at V and 4 bases at J, with 19 bases between the two ends. Germline CDR1 is SNHLY and CDR2 is FYNNEI. The CDR3 consists of 16 residues. In DNA, the CDR3 is TGTGCCAGCAGCCTCGGGCCTCCACTTACAGGAAACACCATATATTTT. Its translation: CASSLGPPLTGNTIYF.

The chain has TRBV19 and TRBJ1-5; 7 positions match TRBD1. With V trimmed by 7 bases and J by 0 bases, 18 bases remained unmatched. CDR1 and CDR2 from the germline V gene are LNHDA and SQIVND (reference sequence). CDR3 length: 19 amino acids. The CDR3 DNA reads TGTGCCAGTAACACTAAGCGGCCCGGGACAGACTTTAGCAATCAGCCCCAGCATTTT. Translating gives CASNTKRPGTDFSNQPQHF.

J is TRBJ2-5 and V is TRBV11-3; possibly TRBD2 for D (6 bases). The CDR3 is made up of 17 amino acids. Germline V gene lookup returns CDR1 SGHNT and CDR2 YENEEA. V gave up 3 bases and J gave up 3 bases, with 20 bases separating them. The DNA for the CDR3 is TGTGCCAGCAGCTTGGAGGGCAATTACGGCAGAAAAGAGACCCAGTACTTC. This sequence encodes CASSLEGNYGRKETQYF.

This clone has just a few counts. The chain uses TRBV19 and TRBJ1-5, with D unclear. Germline CDR1 reads LNHDA; CDR2 reads SQIVND (reference sequence). The CDR3 has 12 amino acids. Trimming cost V 5 bases and J 5 bases, with 7 bases left between them. The CDR3, as DNA: TGTGCCAGTAGTCGGGGTTATCAGCCCCAGCATTTT. Translation: CASSRGYQPQHF.

The chain recombines TRBV6-1 with TRBJ1-2; 10 bases align to TRBD1. This CDR3 contains 13 residues. Germline assignment: CDR1 MNHNS and CDR2 SASEGT. V was clipped by 5 bases and J by 7 bases; unmatched bases: 4. This CDR3 reads CASSTGQGVGYTF. The CDR3 coding sequence is TGTGCCAGCAGTACCGGACAGGGGGTTGGCTACACCTTC.

The chain links TRBV18 to TRBJ2-1; TRBD2 matches 7 bases. The germline gives CDR1 KGHSH, CDR2 LQKENI. The CDR3 has 15 amino acids. After removal of 5 bases from V and 5 bases from J, the junction contained 9 bases not matched to a gene. The CDR3 DNA reads TGTGCCAGCTCAGGACCCAGCGGGGCCCACAATGAGCAGTTCTTC. It encodes CASSGPSGAHNEQFF.

Turning to this clone: One junction end disagrees with the germline gene, perhaps due to a read error. The CDR3 DNA reads as TGTGCCAGCAGCGGCAAAGATAGCGGGGAGGCCTACAATGGGCAGTTCTTC. It yields the protein CASSGKDSGEAYNGQFF. This rearrangement joins TRBV5-4 to TRBJ2-1; TRBD2 aligns across 8 bases. Germline V gives CDR1 SGHNT, CDR2 YYREEE (reference sequence). The CDR3 spans 17 residues. Together with reference TRBV5-4 and TRBJ2-1, the CDR3 gives the full variable domain: ETGVTQSPTHLIKTRGQQVTLRCSSQSGHNTVSWYQQALGQGPQFIFQYYREEENGRGNFPPRFSGLQFPNYSSELNVNALELDDSALYLCASSGKDSGEAYNGQFFGPGTRLTVL.

The chain links TRBV30 to TRBJ1-5, with D tentatively TRBD1 (6 bases). V shed 4 bases and J shed 2 bases, with 9 bases lying between them. In germline, CDR1 is GTSNPN, CDR2 SVGIG (reference sequence). The CDR3 loop spans 13 amino acids. CDR3: CAWTSGGNQPQHF. In nucleotides, the CDR3 is TGTGCCTGGACCTCAGGGGGCAATCAGCCCCAGCATTTT.

The chain is built from TRBV7-3 and TRBJ2-5; a possible D gene is TRBD2 (5 bases). The V gene lost 4 bases and the J gene lost 7 bases, with 16 bases spanning the gap. The CDR3 totals 14 residues. Per the germline V gene, CDR1 is SGHTA and CDR2 is FQGTGA. This chain's CDR3 is CASSSTTVEGTQYF. The CDR3, as DNA: TGTGCCAGCAGCTCTACGACGGTCGAGGGGACCCAGTACTTC.

This rearrangement joins TRBV5-1 to TRBJ2-2; D possibly corresponds to TRBD1 (5 bases). The CDR3 spans 13 residues. Germline V lookup: CDR1 SGHRS, CDR2 YFSETQ. Trimming left V 7 bases short and J 2 bases short, with 9 bases between. The CDR3 spells CASGRGNTGELFF. CDR3 DNA sequence: TGCGCCAGCGGAAGGGGAAACACCGGGGAGCTGTTTTTT.